This is a list of T cell receptor beta chains from one sample in a study of T cell clusters in autoimmune cytopenias. From the multiplex PCR reads, TCRdb lists one entry per CDR3 protein and no DNA. The sample table sets out around 7,000 distinct CDR3 sequences. Sequencing was done on a sample of peripheral blood. The receptors shown here come from a human donor with an autoimmune cytopenia or autoimmune hepatitis (not recorded which). Both conserved end residues are part of each CDR3. The size field is filled for only some rows; it gives once, few, many or a size class.

J	size	V	CDR3
TRBJ2-1	-	TRBV5-1	CASSSSGSGYNEQFF
TRBJ1-5	medium-sized	TRBV19	CASSMRGSNQPQHF
TRBJ2-2	-	TRBV10-3	CAIRPGGDTGELFF
TRBJ1-4	-	TRBV20-1	CSVLDRLTNEKLFF
TRBJ1-2	-	TRBV27	CASSLRGYGYTF
TRBJ2-3	-	TRBV20-1	CSARQGTDTQYF
TRBJ1-1	-	TRBV12-3/TRBV12-4	CASTLNRRYTEAFF
TRBJ1-2	-	TRBV6-1	CASSEFDRVPYGYTF
TRBJ1-1	-	TRBV6-2/TRBV6-3	CASRRKQGRGNTEAFF
TRBJ1-1	medium-sized	TRBV20-1	CSAPTNLKMNTEAFF
TRBJ1-1	-	TRBV14	CASSRGSIPEAFF
TRBJ1-2	-	TRBV5-1	CASSLKKGPGQHYGYTF
TRBJ2-7	-	TRBV7-9	CASSWGTGTDPQYF
TRBJ1-2	-	TRBV11-2	CASSSLWGQGQLVYGYTF
TRBJ1-1	medium-sized	TRBV7-2	CASSLDRDTEAFF
TRBJ1-5	-	TRBV10-2	CASSPQGRDQPQHF
TRBJ1-1	-	TRBV6-5	CASGRGTEAFF
TRBJ1-1	-	TRBV7-9	CASNLQGANTEAFF
TRBJ2-2	-	TRBV6-1	CASSKGLAGAWGGELFF
TRBJ2-5	-	TRBV20-1	CSAIRGAATQETQYF
TRBJ1-2	-	TRBV18	CASSPLGNYGYTF
TRBJ1-1	-	TRBV7-2	CASSLAKGLRSEAFF
TRBJ1-5	-	TRBV19	CASSMRVGSNQPQHF
TRBJ1-1	-	TRBV7-9	CASSSAGAVGTEAFF
TRBJ2-1	-	TRBV5-4	CASSRDRSNEQFF
TRBJ2-3	-	TRBV5-4	CASSGTGSTDTQYF
TRBJ1-1	medium-sized	TRBV27	CASSLVDRNTEAFF
TRBJ1-2	medium-sized	TRBV11-2	CASSSPRTTLYYGYTF
TRBJ1-1	-	TRBV6-6	CASSYGQEHTEAFF
TRBJ1-2	-	TRBV25-1	CASSDMSLNYGYTF
TRBJ1-2	-	TRBV6-2/TRBV6-3	CASSYSTGLNYGYTF
TRBJ1-3	-	TRBV11-2	CASRRQGALLSGNTIYF
TRBJ1-1	medium-sized	TRBV5-4	CASSLGVEAFF
TRBJ2-5	-	TRBV20-1	CSAPEGSRETQYF
TRBJ1-4	-	TRBV27	CASSSTGTISEKLFF
TRBJ2-2	-	TRBV20-1	CSARDLAGFGELFF
TRBJ2-7	medium-sized	TRBV12-3/TRBV12-4	CASSSDSRYEQYF
TRBJ2-2	-	TRBV20-1	CSAGTGVGGELFF
TRBJ1-5	-	TRBV5-6	CASSSSRSSGEPNQPQHF
TRBJ2-1	-	TRBV20-1	CSANKASSSNEQFF
TRBJ1-1	-	TRBV6-5	CASTAGTLNTEAFF
TRBJ2-7	-	TRBV10-2	CASTRGGFYEQYF
TRBJ2-2	-	TRBV25-1	CASSEYGETGATGELFF
TRBJ2-7	-	TRBV6-5	CASRHGQFGEQYF
TRBJ2-2	-	TRBV20-1	CSAQGRVPGELFF
TRBJ1-2	-	TRBV5-6	CASSYDTGTGEGYTF
TRBJ2-1	-	TRBV2	CASSEPRTSGRARYNEQFF